Each of the 32 T cell receptor beta chains below was sequenced from the same sample in a study of metastatic and nonmetastatic thyroid tumors. Patients underwent thyroid surgery, and none had received any treatment before it. Using MiXCR, TCRdb re-called clones from the PCR reads. The table lists about 43,000 clones, under 4% of them singletons. Sequencing was performed on blood. Every receptor here comes from a female donor with papillary thyroid cancer or a benign thyroid nodule (not recorded which). Some clones in this sample may be carry-over from other donors' samples.

In this sample, this clone turned up many times. The V call is TRBV10-3, the J call TRBJ1-2; D remains unclear. The CDR3 is made up of 12 amino acids. Deletions cut 2 bases from V and 9 bases from J, with 10 bases between. The V gene's germline CDR1 is ENHRY and CDR2 SYGVKD. The CDR3 bases are TGTGCCATCAGTGAGGGGCAGTACAGCTACACCTTC. Residues: CAISEGQYSYTF.

This clone has a count of ten or more. The genes are TRBV28 and TRBJ2-5; no clear D gene. V dropped 5 bases and J dropped 2 bases, with 21 bases sitting between them. CDR3 length equals 17 residues. From germline, CDR1 is MDHEN and CDR2 SYDVKM. The CDR3 spells CASSPVRSRYSQETQYF. The CDR3 DNA follows: TGTGCCAGCAGTCCCGTTCGATCTCGGTATTCTCAAGAGACCCAGTACTTC.

This clone was observed at least ten times. The V and J genes are TRBV13 and TRBJ1-1, with 12 bases fitting TRBD1. The ends lost 5 bases at V and 8 bases at J; junction bases unmatched: 3. The CDR3 sequence is 13 residues long. Germline-derived CDR1 and CDR2 are PRHDT and FYEKMQ (reference sequence). CDR3 nucleotide sequence: TGTGCCAGCAGCAGGGACAGGGGGCTCGAAGCTTTCTTT. It is translated as CASSRDRGLEAFF.

This clone was seen more than once but under ten times. The J gene is TRBJ1-1, the V gene TRBV20-1; 7 bases fit TRBD1. CDR3 length: 14 amino acids. V lost 4 bases and J lost 2; bases outside the gene matches: 7. CDR1 and CDR2 from the germline V gene are DFQATT and SNEGSKA (reference sequence). The CDR3 nucleotides read TGCAGTGCTAATGACCCAGGGGGTAACACTGAAGCTTTCTTT. This codes for CSANDPGGNTEAFF.

V is TRBV20-1 and J is TRBJ1-1, with 9 bases matching TRBD1. This CDR3 comprises 13 residues. Germline CDR1 is DFQATT and CDR2 is SNEGSKA (reference sequence). V trimming: 6 bases; J trimming: 11 bases; junction bases outside the gene matches: 13. The CDR3 protein is CSASGVRDREAFF. As DNA, the CDR3 is TGCAGTGCCTCAGGAGTCCGGGACAGGGAGGCTTTCTTT.

The chain uses TRBV5-1 and TRBJ2-7; 12 positions match TRBD2. V dropped 7 bases and J dropped 2; count of bases not matched to a gene: 4. The CDR3 is 14 amino acids. The germline V gene encodes CDR1 SGHRS and CDR2 YFSETQ. CDR3 sequence: CASRRLAGAYEQYF. For the CDR3, the DNA is TGCGCCAGCCGTAGACTAGCGGGAGCCTACGAGCAGTACTTC.

This clone came up many times. Mismatch with germline at one junction end may stem from a read error. CDR3 nucleotides: TGTGCCGGCAGCTTGTCCACGTTGGAGTCCCAGTACTTC. As protein: CAGSLSTLESQYF. This chain uses TRBV11-2 with TRBJ2-5, with D unresolved. CDR1 is SGHAT and CDR2 is FQNNGV in the germline V gene. This CDR3 comprises 13 residues.

The chain uses TRBV6-1 and TRBJ2-5; TRBD2 matches 7 bases. The V gene end was trimmed by 6 bases and the J gene end by 5 bases; junction bases not matched to a gene: 12. Looked up from germline, CDR1 is MNHNS and CDR2 is SASEGT. The CDR3 runs to 15 residues. CDR3 in amino acids: CASSRTSVSSETQYF. CDR3 DNA sequence: TGTGCCAGCAGCCGCACTAGCGTGAGTTCGGAGACCCAGTACTTC.

The V gene is TRBV12-3 or TRBV12-4, the J gene TRBJ2-3; no definite D call. This CDR3 comprises 15 residues. The germline V and J ends were trimmed by 3 bases and 2 bases, with 12 bases remaining between them. CDR3 nucleotide sequence: TGTGCCAGCAGTTTGCGGCCTCAGCCCACAGATACGCAGTATTTT. Amino acids: CASSLRPQPTDTQYF.

This clone appeared many times. The rearrangement links TRBV28 to TRBJ2-7, with 10 bases fitting TRBD2. With V trimmed by 5 bases and J by 0 bases, 7 bases remained unmatched. CDR1 is MDHEN, CDR2 SYDVKM, per germline. CDR3 length equals 16 residues. CDR3 in DNA: TGTGCCAGCAGTCGATCAGCGGGAGGGCTCTCCTACGAGCAGTACTTC. It codes for CASSRSAGGLSYEQYF.

This clone was seen many times. The V call is TRBV6-1, the J call TRBJ2-1; 10 nucleotides match TRBD1. V was pared by 7 bases and J by 5 bases, with 11 bases of the junction left unmatched. Germline V gene data show CDR1 as MNHNS and CDR2 as SASEGT. The CDR3 runs to 16 residues. The CDR3 is CASNPWGDRGDNEQFF. CDR3 nucleotides: TGTGCCAGCAACCCTTGGGGGGACAGGGGCGACAATGAGCAGTTCTTC.

This clone was seen many times. The chain employs TRBV6-1 and TRBJ1-1, with D unclear. The length of the CDR3 is 14 residues. V lost 6 bases to trimming and J lost 1 base, with 12 bases between them. Germline V gene data show CDR1 as MNHNS and CDR2 as SASEGT. CDR3 loop: CASRPEYGNTEAFF. The CDR3 DNA reads as TGTGCCAGCAGACCCGAGTACGGGAACACTGAAGCTTTCTTT.

Ten or more counts support this clone. This sample also contains other DNA sequences that code for the same CDR3. V and J are TRBV29-1 and TRBJ1-1; 7 nucleotides line up with TRBD1. The germline V gene has CDR1 SQVTM and CDR2 ANQGSEA. The CDR3 runs to 11 residues. With 6 bases clipped from V and 4 bases from J, the junction kept 2 bases outside the gene matches. The CDR3 DNA follows: TGCAGCGTCCACAGGGGCACTGAAGCTTTCTTT. Translation gives CSVHRGTEAFF.

This chain joins TRBV6-1 and TRBJ1-5; D call uncertain. With 6 bases removed from V and 11 bases from J, the gap between germline ends came to 23 bases. Germline V CDR1 and CDR2: MNHNS, SASEGT. The CDR3 sequence is 15 residues long. The CDR3 DNA reads as TGTGCCAGCAGGGAACCCCAGTATAGCAAACAGACCCAGCATTTT. Protein product: CASREPQYSKQTQHF.

This clone was seen a handful of times. The chain combines TRBV6-2 or TRBV6-3 with TRBJ1-6; no reliable D call. Trimming shortened V by 7 bases and J by 9 bases, and 19 bases separated the two germline ends. Germline lookup yields CDR1 MNHEY and CDR2 SVGEGT. This CDR3 contains 15 residues. DNA of the CDR3: TGTGCCAGCACGCGAGGTGGAAGTGGGATTTCACCCCTCCACTTT. Its translation is CASTRGGSGISPLHF.

This clone was counted between two and nine times. This chain links TRBV6-1 with TRBJ2-7; unclear D gene. In germline, CDR1 is MNHNS, CDR2 SASEGT. Trimming took off 5 bases at V and 3 bases at J, with 11 bases between the two ends. The CDR3 covers 13 residues. This chain's CDR3 is CASSTERNYEQYF. CDR3 nucleotides: TGTGCCAGCAGTACGGAACGGAACTACGAGCAGTACTTC.

This clone came up a few times. This rearrangement joins TRBV27 to TRBJ2-7; 10 nucleotides match TRBD2. CDR1 is MNHEY and CDR2 is SMNVEV in the germline V gene (reference sequence). J was trimmed by 3 bases and V by 8 bases; bases with no gene match: 7. The CDR3 has 14 residues. The CDR3 DNA follows: TGTGCCAGCTCCCGGACTAGCGGAGTCTACGAGCAGTACTTC. It specifies CASSRTSGVYEQYF.

This clone was observed many times. The chain uses TRBV10-3 and TRBJ2-7, with 7 nucleotides matching TRBD2. V lost 6 bases, J lost 0 bases, and 8 bases stayed unmatched. Germline CDR1 reads ENHRY; CDR2 reads SYGVKD. There are 15 residues in the CDR3. DNA for the CDR3: TGTGCCATCAGCGGGAGCGGGATTATCTCCTACGAGCAGTACTTC. This codes for CAISGSGIISYEQYF.

This clone occurred many times. CDR3 nucleotides: TGCGCCAGCAGCTTGGTTTCGCAAAGCACAGATACGCAGTATTTT. This encodes CASSLVSQSTDTQYF. This chain connects TRBV5-1 to TRBJ2-3; no clear D. Germline V gene sequence: CDR1 SGHRS, CDR2 YFSETQ. This CDR3 contains 15 residues. The V end was cut by 0 bases, the J end by 0 bases, with 8 bases between.

This clone is judged medium-sized. This sequence joins TRBV12-3 or TRBV12-4 and TRBJ2-2, with unresolved D. The CDR3 is made up of 14 amino acids. The V end lost 3 bases, the J end lost 0 bases, and 5 bases lay between the germline ends. CDR3 in DNA: TGTGCCAGCAGTTTCCTTGCGAACACCGGGGAGCTGTTTTTT. Protein product: CASSFLANTGELFF.

This clone was recorded many times. CDR3 nucleotides: TGCAGTGTCGGCGGGAGGCAGGGTACGCAGTATTTT. Amino acid sequence: CSVGGRQGTQYF. The chain joins TRBV20-1 to TRBJ2-3; 8 bases map to TRBD2. V shed 7 bases, J shed 8 bases, and the junction held 8 bases outside the gene matches. The CDR3 length is 12 residues. The germline gives CDR1 DFQATT, CDR2 SNEGSKA (reference sequence).

This clone was counted a few times. This chain joins TRBV27 and TRBJ2-7; 12 bases map to TRBD2. The CDR3 consists of 15 residues. CDR1 and CDR2 from the germline V gene are MNHEY and SMNVEV (reference sequence). Unmatched junction bases numbered 6, after V lost 4 bases and J lost 5 bases. CDR3 bases: TGTGCCAGCAGTTCCCGACTAGCGGGAGTGGACGAGCAGTACTTC. This gives the protein CASSSRLAGVDEQYF.

The table lists this clone with a few counts. The genes are TRBV20-1 and TRBJ2-1, with 10 bases lining up with TRBD2. Germline CDR1 reads DFQATT; CDR2 reads SNEGSKA (reference sequence). V shed 0 bases and J 3 bases; nucleotides not matched to a gene: 5. The CDR3 runs to 16 residues. CDR3 sequence reads: CSARDLLAGDYNEQFF. CDR3 DNA: TGCAGTGCTAGAGACCTTCTAGCGGGGGACTACAATGAGCAGTTCTTC.

The chain has TRBV10-3 and TRBJ2-5; D unclear. The CDR3 sequence is 13 residues long. Trimming pared 8 bases from V and 1 base from J, leaving 11 bases between. Germline V CDR1 and CDR2: ENHRY, SYGVKD. The CDR3 DNA follows: TGTGCCATCGGTGGCGGAACCCAAGAGACCCAGTACTTC. This codes for CAIGGGTQETQYF.

This clone was counted at least ten times. V gene TRBV30 combines with J gene TRBJ2-7; 9 positions match TRBD1. There are 14 residues in the CDR3. The V gene's germline CDR1 is GTSNPN and CDR2 SVGIG (reference sequence). V shed 2 bases, J shed 4 bases, and the junction held 6 bases outside the gene matches. The CDR3 is CAWSYGTGTYEQYF. CDR3 bases: TGTGCCTGGAGTTACGGGACAGGGACGTACGAGCAGTACTTC.

In its sample, this clone was seen many times. The V gene is TRBV5-5, the J gene TRBJ2-7; D unresolved. This CDR3 spans 12 amino acids. Germline CDR1 is SGHKS and CDR2 is YYEKEE (reference sequence). V shed 2 bases and J shed 2 bases, with 5 bases lying between them. DNA of the CDR3: TGTGCCAGCAGCTTTAACGCCTACGAGCAGTACTTC. Encoded protein: CASSFNAYEQYF.

In its sample, this clone is medium-sized (0.01 to 0.1%). CDR3 sequence (DNA): TGCAGTGCTAGACTCTTACAACCGGGCCCAAACTACGAGCAGTACTTC. Its protein product is CSARLLQPGPNYEQYF. This rearrangement joins TRBV20-1 to TRBJ2-7, with D uncertain. Trimming removed 2 bases at V and 3 bases at J, with 20 bases between. This CDR3 is 16 amino acids long. The V gene's germline CDR1 is DFQATT and CDR2 SNEGSKA (reference sequence).

This clone was observed a handful of times. The junction shows a germline mismatch at one end, possibly a read error. The V gene is TRBV6-2 or TRBV6-3, the J gene TRBJ1-2; D not resolved. The CDR3 is 13 amino acids. CDR1 is MNHEY and CDR2 is SVGEGT in the germline V gene. The chain's CDR3 is CANSQYGRRGYTF. The CDR3 nucleotides read TGTGCCAACAGTCAGTACGGGCGGCGGGGCTACACCTTC.

The table lists this clone with many counts. This chain uses TRBV15 with TRBJ1-4, with D possibly being TRBD1 (5 bases). Trimming pared 8 bases from V and 5 bases from J, leaving 18 bases between. The germline CDR1 and CDR2 sequences are LNHNV and YYDKDF (reference sequence). The CDR3 length is 15 residues. The CDR3 nucleotides are TGTGCCACCTCCTCTGGGACCCAGGGAAATGAAAAACTGTTTTTT. This translates into CATSSGTQGNEKLFF. Drawing the rest from reference TRBV15 and TRBJ1-4, the complete variable domain is DAMVIQNPRYQVTQFGKPVTLSCSQTLNHNVMYWYQQKSSQAPKLLFHYYDKDFNNEADTPDNFQSRRPNTSFCFLDIRSPGLGDTAMYLCATSSGTQGNEKLFFGSGTQLSVL.

A word on this clone: The germline gene is not matched at one end of the junction; a read error may be the cause. The rearrangement links TRBV12-3 or TRBV12-4 to TRBJ2-1; either TRBD1 or TRBD2 may supply D (5 bases each). The CDR3 extends over 16 amino acids. CDR3 nucleotide sequence: TGTGCCCGCAGCTCGGGACCTACCGCCTCCTACAATGAGCAGTTCTTC. It codes for CARSSGPTASYNEQFF.

Many counts were recorded for this clone. This may arise from a read error, as a much more abundant clone is one base away. The same CDR3 arises from other DNA sequences in this sample as well. The chain links TRBV12-3 or TRBV12-4 to TRBJ2-1, with TRBD2 identical over 7 bases. CDR3 size: 12 residues. The V and J ends lost 6 bases and 10 bases, in that order; junction bases with no gene match: 6. The CDR3 sequence: CASSLAGVEQFF. The CDR3 bases are TGTGCCAGCAGCTTGGCGGGAGTGGAGCAGTTCTTC.

This clone was picked up many times. The chain is built from TRBV20-1 and TRBJ2-7; weak D call: TRBD2 (5 bases). V lost 4 bases and J lost 3, with 10 bases in between. Germline CDR1 DFQATT, CDR2 SNEGSKA (reference sequence). This CDR3 contains 12 residues. The CDR3 DNA reads as TGCAGTGCTACCCTTGGAGGCTACGAGCAGTACTTC. Protein product: CSATLGGYEQYF.